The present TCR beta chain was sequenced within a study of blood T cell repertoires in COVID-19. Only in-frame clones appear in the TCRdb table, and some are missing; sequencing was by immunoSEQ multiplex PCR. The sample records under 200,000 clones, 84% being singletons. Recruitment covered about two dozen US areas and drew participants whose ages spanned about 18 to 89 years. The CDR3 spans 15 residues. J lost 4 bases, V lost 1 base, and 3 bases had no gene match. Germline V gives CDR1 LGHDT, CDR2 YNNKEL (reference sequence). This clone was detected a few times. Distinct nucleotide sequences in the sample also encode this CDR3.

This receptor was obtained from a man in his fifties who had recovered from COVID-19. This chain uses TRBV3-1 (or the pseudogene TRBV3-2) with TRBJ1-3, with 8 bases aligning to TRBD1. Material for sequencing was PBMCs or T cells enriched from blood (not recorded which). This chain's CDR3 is CASSQGQGSGNTIYF. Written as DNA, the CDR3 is TGTGCCAGCAGCCAAGGACAGGGGTCCGGAAACACCATATATTTT.